The 19 T cell receptor beta chains given below trace back to one sample, sequenced in a study of PD-1 blockade in classical Hodgkin lymphoma. The time point here: newly diagnosed, previously untreated cHL patient sample. Out of thawed PBMCs, magnetic negative selection purified CD4+ T cells. This table comes from immunoSEQ multiplex PCR, and its TCRdb copy is limited to in-frame clones, with some not included. The sample lists tens of thousands of clones; 89% were seen once. Sequenced material: CD4+ T cells from blood. These receptors originate from a human donor with classical Hodgkin lymphoma.

This clone was found once. The chain recombines TRBV9 with TRBJ2-7; D assignment may be TRBD1 or TRBD2 (5 bases each). CDR3 size: 14 residues. Trimming took 3 bases from V and 2 from J, leaving 12 bases between them. Germline V gives CDR1 SGDLS, CDR2 YYNGEE. CDR3 in DNA: TGTGCCAGCAGCGCCCGGGACGGACCCTACGAGCAGTACTTC. This encodes CASSARDGPYEQYF.

J is TRBJ1-1 and V is TRBV5-5, with D unclear. V lost 4 bases and J 3 bases, leaving 4 bases between the germline ends. Germline CDR1 is SGHKS and CDR2 is YYEKEE (reference sequence). The CDR3 extends over 11 amino acids. This chain's CDR3 is CASSEYTEAFF. CDR3 nucleotide sequence: TGTGCCAGCAGCGAATACACTGAAGCTTTCTTT.

This CDR3 is CASSLGSGGPTDTQYF. In DNA form, the CDR3 reads TGTGCCAGCAGCTTAGGTAGCGGGGGCCCCACAGATACGCAGTATTTT. The V gene is TRBV7-6, the J gene TRBJ2-3, with 9 nucleotides matching TRBD2. CDR3 length: 16 amino acids. Germline CDR1 reads SGHVS; CDR2 reads FNYEAQ. After removal of 1 base from V and 2 bases from J, the junction contained 4 bases not matched to a gene.

The genes are TRBV9 and TRBJ2-7; tentative D call: TRBD2 (6 bases). CDR1 SGDLS and CDR2 YYNGEE come from the germline V gene. The V end was cut by 0 bases, the J end by 3 bases, with 13 bases between. The CDR3 is 15 residues long. Here the CDR3 reads CASSVAGGEDYEQYF. The DNA of the CDR3 is TGTGCCAGCAGCGTAGCTGGCGGGGAGGACTACGAGCAGTACTTC. The full variable domain, in which reference TRBV9 and TRBJ2-7 provide the parts outside the CDR3, is DSGVTQTPKHLITATGQRVTLRCSPRSGDLSVYWYQQSLDQGLQFLIQYYNGEERAKGNILERFSAQQFPDLHSELNLSSLELGDSALYFCASSVAGGEDYEQYFGPGTRLTVT.

The chain combines TRBV30 with TRBJ1-5; D unresolved. Germline V lookup: CDR1 GTSNPN, CDR2 SVGIG (reference sequence). Trimming took off 3 bases at V and 7 bases at J, with 16 bases between the two ends. CDR3 length: 14 residues. CDR3 protein: CAWSPGSQGQPQHF. In DNA form, the CDR3 reads TGTGCCTGGAGCCCAGGTAGTCAAGGACAGCCCCAGCATTTT.

This sequence joins TRBV28 and TRBJ1-6; TRBD1 agrees at 8 bases. V lost 5 bases, J lost 8 bases, and 5 bases stayed unmatched. Germline V gene sequence: CDR1 MDHEN, CDR2 SYDVKM. This CDR3 is built from 14 residues. Written as DNA, the CDR3 is TGTGCCAGCAGTCCGGGACAGGTGGATTCACCCCTCCACTTT. This sequence encodes CASSPGQVDSPLHF.

This clone is a singleton in its sample. The rearrangement links TRBV30 to TRBJ1-2, with 9 bases matching TRBD1. Germline CDR1 and CDR2: GTSNPN and SVGIG (reference sequence). V dropped 7 bases and J dropped 4; count of bases not matched to a gene: 4. The CDR3 is 12 amino acids. The CDR3 here is CALQGARYGYTF. The CDR3 DNA follows: TGTGCCTTACAGGGGGCTCGCTATGGCTACACCTTC.

The chain employs TRBV6-5 and TRBJ2-3, with unresolved D. This CDR3 has 15 amino acids. The V end lost 4 bases, the J end lost 2 bases, and 13 bases lay between the germline ends. Per the germline V gene, CDR1 is MNHEY and CDR2 is SVGAGI. The CDR3 loop reads CASSSDSRNTDTQYF. The CDR3 DNA sequence: TGTGCCAGCAGTTCCGACTCGAGAAACACAGATACGCAGTATTTT.

DNA of the CDR3: TGTGCCAGCAGTTTGCTAGTGGGCGAGCAGTACTTC. It codes for CASSLLVGEQYF. The chain links TRBV28 to TRBJ2-7; no reliable D call. The CDR3 consists of 12 residues. V lost 3 bases and J lost 6, with 9 bases in between. Germline V gives CDR1 MDHEN, CDR2 SYDVKM.

The chain couples TRBV5-5 to TRBJ2-7, with D perhaps matching TRBD1 or TRBD2 (5 bases each). This CDR3 has 15 amino acids. V gave up 0 bases and J gave up 3 bases, with 13 bases separating them. CDR1 is SGHKS, CDR2 YYEKEE, per germline (reference sequence). CDR3 bases: TGTGCCAGCAGCTTGGTTATGGGACCCGTCTACGAGCAGTACTTC. Translation: CASSLVMGPVYEQYF.

CDR3 protein: CASSSAANTGELFF. For the CDR3, the DNA is TGTGCCAGCAGTTCGGCGGCGAACACCGGGGAGCTGTTTTTT. The rearrangement joins TRBV28 to TRBJ2-2, with D uncertain. V lost 4 bases, J lost 0 bases, and 6 bases lay in between. This CDR3 region has 14 residues. Germline values: CDR1 MDHEN, CDR2 SYDVKM.

The J gene is TRBJ1-5, the V gene TRBV5-1, with D possibly being TRBD1 (5 bases). This CDR3 spans 13 amino acids. Per germline, CDR1 SGHRS and CDR2 YFSETQ. Trimming removed 0 bases from V and 5 bases from J, with 6 bases in between. DNA for the CDR3: TGCGCCAGCAGCTTGGCGGGGGATCAGCCCCAGCATTTT. This sequence encodes CASSLAGDQPQHF.

The count of this clone is one. The rearrangement uses TRBV19 and TRBJ2-3, with TRBD2 identical over 8 bases. V trimming: 3 bases; J trimming: 5 bases; junction bases outside the gene matches: 10. This CDR3 has 16 residues. Germline lookup yields CDR1 LNHDA and CDR2 SQIVND (reference sequence). The CDR3 nucleotides are TGTGCCAGTAGTATGACAGCGGGAGAAAAAAGAGATACGCAGTATTTT. This codes for CASSMTAGEKRDTQYF.

J is TRBJ1-1 and V is TRBV30; D is unclear. The CDR3 extends over 13 amino acids. The germline CDR1 and CDR2 sequences are GTSNPN and SVGIG (reference sequence). V dropped 0 bases and J dropped 0 bases, with 5 bases sitting between them. The chain's CDR3 is CAWSVDLNTEAFF. The CDR3 DNA reads as TGTGCCTGGAGTGTGGACCTGAACACTGAAGCTTTCTTT.

This chain connects TRBV5-4 to TRBJ2-2; 7 nucleotides align to TRBD2. V shed 0 bases and J 3 bases; nucleotides not matched to a gene: 8. Germline CDR1 is SGHNT and CDR2 is YYREEE (reference sequence). The CDR3 contains 17 residues. CDR3 sequence (DNA): TGTGCCAGCAGCTTGGCCGCAGGGAGGGATTACACCGGGGAGCTGTTTTTT. Its translation is CASSLAAGRDYTGELFF.

CDR3 coding DNA: TGTGCCAGCCTCAGGGGTACCTACGAGCAGTACTTC. As protein: CASLRGTYEQYF. The V call is TRBV2, the J call TRBJ2-7; D is perhaps TRBD1 (6 bases). Per germline, CDR1 SNHLY and CDR2 FYNNEI. The V gene lost 8 bases and the J gene lost 2 bases, with 10 bases spanning the gap. This CDR3 comprises 12 residues.

DNA for the CDR3: TGTGCCAGCAGCGCGGGACTAGCGGGGGCCACAGATACGCAGTATTTT. This translates into CASSAGLAGATDTQYF. The chain carries TRBV7-7 and TRBJ2-3, with TRBD2 identical over 14 bases. V shed 5 bases, J shed 2 bases, and the junction held 3 bases outside the gene matches. This CDR3 has 16 residues. CDR1 and CDR2 (germline): SSHAT, FNYEAQ (reference sequence). The complete variable domain, with remaining parts taken from reference TRBV7-7 and TRBJ2-3, reads GAGVSQSPRYKVTKRGQDVTLRCDPISSHATLYWYQQALGQGPEFLTYFNYEAQPDKSGLPSDRFSAERPEGSISTLTIQRTEQRDSAMYRCASSAGLAGATDTQYFGPGTRLTVL.

This chain joins TRBV5-1 and TRBJ1-4, with TRBD1 as a possible D gene (5 bases). V was trimmed by 4 bases and J by 4 bases, leaving 14 bases between them. The germline V gene has CDR1 SGHRS and CDR2 YFSETQ. The CDR3 is 15 residues long. CDR3 region: CASSRDGAYNEKLFF. CDR3 in DNA: TGCGCCAGCAGCCGGGACGGAGCTTATAATGAAAAACTGTTTTTT.

The gene calls are TRBV9 and TRBJ2-5, with D possibly matching TRBD2 (5 bases). Germline V CDR1 and CDR2: SGDLS, YYNGEE. Between the trimmed V and J ends, which lost 0 bases and 4 bases, there was a span of 13 bases. There are 15 residues in the CDR3. The CDR3 bases are TGTGCCAGCAGCGTAGACCCAGCGGCCCGAGAGACCCAGTACTTC. It translates to CASSVDPAARETQYF. Combining the CDR3 with reference TRBV9 and TRBJ2-5 gives the whole variable domain DSGVTQTPKHLITATGQRVTLRCSPRSGDLSVYWYQQSLDQGLQFLIQYYNGEERAKGNILERFSAQQFPDLHSELNLSSLELGDSALYFCASSVDPAARETQYFGPGTRLLVL.